Reported below is one T cell receptor (beta chain). The data derive from a study of Tregs in tolerant kidney transplant recipients. The protocol was immunoSEQ multiplex PCR, while the TCRdb copy is restricted to in-frame clones and leaves out a portion. The sample shows roughly 120,000 clones, roughly nine tenths of them seen only once. CDR1 and CDR2 from the germline V gene are SGHRS and YFSETQ. With 0 bases removed from V and 0 bases from J, the gap between germline ends came to 16 bases. The CDR3 contains 19 residues. The gene calls are TRBV5-1 and TRBJ2-6, with no clear D. The material sequenced was CD4+ T cells from blood. The receptor comes from a human donor in good health. Here the CDR3 reads CASSLEGRGRHSGANVLTF. The CDR3 region has the DNA TGCGCCAGCAGCTTGGAAGGGCGCGGCCGGCACTCTGGGGCCAACGTCCTGACTTTC.